This T cell receptor (beta chain) emerged from a study of metastatic and nonmetastatic thyroid tumors. For the study at large: Repertoires from blood and tumor or nodule tissue of malignant and benign thyroid patients were compared. Overall study findings and caveats: Compared with benign nodules, malignant thyroid tumors were reported to have significantly higher TCR beta diversity in both blood and tumor.

This clone qualifies as medium-sized. Its antigen is as yet unknown. Original processing notes: Building a distant-metastasis classifier for papillary thyroid cancer drew on CDR3 differences across clinicopathological groups. With MiXCR, TCRdb reprocessed the PCR reads. Here the V and J calls rest on TCRdb's processing, not on the authors' analysis. This sample yields 20,000 to 25,000 clones, of which 36% are seen a single time; roughly 20% belongs to the top ten. No treatment had been given to any patient before thyroid surgery. There are 14 residues in the CDR3. Trimming left V 0 bases short and J 3 bases short, with 10 bases between. Germline CDR1 reads DFQATT; CDR2 reads SNEGSKA (reference sequence).

The specimen was blood. This receptor was taken from a male donor with papillary thyroid cancer or a benign thyroid nodule (not recorded which). Some clones in this sample may be carry-over from other donors' samples. The chain has TRBV20-1 and TRBJ2-3; D ambiguous. In DNA form, the CDR3 reads TGCAGTGCTAGAGATTTTAGAGGAACAGATACGCAGTATTTT. This codes for CSARDFRGTDTQYF.